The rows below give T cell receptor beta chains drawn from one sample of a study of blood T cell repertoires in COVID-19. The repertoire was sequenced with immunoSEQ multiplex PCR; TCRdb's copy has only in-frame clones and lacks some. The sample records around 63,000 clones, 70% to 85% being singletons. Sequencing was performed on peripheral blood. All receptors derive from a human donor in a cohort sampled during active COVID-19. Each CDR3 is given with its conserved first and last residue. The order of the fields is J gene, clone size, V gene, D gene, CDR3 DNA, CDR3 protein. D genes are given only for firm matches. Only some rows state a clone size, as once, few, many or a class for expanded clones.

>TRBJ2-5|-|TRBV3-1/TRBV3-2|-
TGTGCCAGCAGCCAAGCCCGGGGGGAGACCCAGTACTTC
CASSQARGETQYF
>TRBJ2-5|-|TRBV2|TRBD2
TGTGCCAGCAGTCGATCCGGGACTAGCGGGGAGACCCAGTACTTC
CASSRSGTSGETQYF
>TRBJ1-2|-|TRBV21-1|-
TGTGCCAGCATCGCAGCAATGGGCCCGGGGGGGCGAAGTTATGGCTACACCTTC
CASIAAMGPGGRSYGYTF
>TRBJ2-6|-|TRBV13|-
TGTGCCAGCCAGTTCGGGGTAGGGGCCAACGTCCTGACTTTC
CASQFGVGANVLTF
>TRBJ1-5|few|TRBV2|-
TGTGCCAGCAAAACATTTAGCAATCAGCCCCAGCATTTT
CASKTFSNQPQHF
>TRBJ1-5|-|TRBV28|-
TGTGCCAGCAGTAAAACCAGGGATTTTAGCAATCAGCCCCAGCATTTT
CASSKTRDFSNQPQHF
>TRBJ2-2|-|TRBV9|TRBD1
TGTGCCAGCAGCTTACGCCCAGGGAGGACAGGGACGAACACCGGGGAGCTGTTTTTT
CASSLRPGRTGTNTGELFF
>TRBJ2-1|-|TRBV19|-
TGTGCCAGTAGTACCTTGGGCCCTAGGGGGAATGAGCAGTTCTTC
CASSTLGPRGNEQFF
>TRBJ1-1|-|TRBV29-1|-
TGCAGCGTTGCCGATCTAGTGAACACTGAAGCTTTCTTT
CSVADLVNTEAFF
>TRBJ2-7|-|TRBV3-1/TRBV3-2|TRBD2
TGTGCCAGCAGCAGAGACCCACACGGACTAGCAGGTTACGAGCAGTACTTC
CASSRDPHGLAGYEQYF
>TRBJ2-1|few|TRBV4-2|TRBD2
TGTGCCAGCAGCCATCCTGGGGAGGGGGAGCAGTTCTTC
CASSHPGEGEQFF
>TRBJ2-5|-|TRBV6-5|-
TGTGCCAGCAGTTACTCGAGGAGGGGAGAGACCCAGTACTTC
CASSYSRRGETQYF
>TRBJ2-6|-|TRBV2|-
TGTGCCAGCAGTGGTGTGACAGTGGCTACTGGGGCCAACGTCCTGACTTTC
CASSGVTVATGANVLTF
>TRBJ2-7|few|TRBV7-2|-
TGTGCCAGCAGCTCCACAGAGTTTACCTACGAGCAGTACTTC
CASSSTEFTYEQYF
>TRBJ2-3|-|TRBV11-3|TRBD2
TGTGCCAGCACCATAGGCCAGCGGGAGCAGTATTTT
CASTIGQREQYF
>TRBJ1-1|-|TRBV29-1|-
TGCAGCGTTGCCCGCGGGGACACTGAAGCTTTCTTT
CSVARGDTEAFF
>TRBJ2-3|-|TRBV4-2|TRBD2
TGTGCCAGCAGCCAAGAGGGACTAGCGGCAGATACGCAGTATTTT
CASSQEGLAADTQYF
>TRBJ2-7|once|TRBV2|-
TGTGCCACCGAACTGGGGAGATTCGAGCAGTACTTC
CATELGRFEQYF
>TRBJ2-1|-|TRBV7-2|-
TGTGCCAGCAGCCAGGGGCCAAACAATGAGCAGTTCTTC
CASSQGPNNEQFF
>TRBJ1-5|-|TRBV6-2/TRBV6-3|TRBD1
TGTGCCAGCAGTTACGGTGGAGGGGGCGCGAGCAATCAGCCCCAGCATTTT
CASSYGGGGASNQPQHF
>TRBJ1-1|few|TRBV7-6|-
TGTGCCAGCAGCACCCGACAGGCCACTGAAGCTTTCTTT
CASSTRQATEAFF
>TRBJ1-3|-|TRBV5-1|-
TGCGCCAGCACTCGCGAGGGACTCTCTGGAAACACCATATATTTT
CASTREGLSGNTIYF
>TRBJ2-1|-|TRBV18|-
TGTGCCAGCTCGCCGACAGGCCGGGGCAATGAGCAGTTCTTC
CASSPTGRGNEQFF
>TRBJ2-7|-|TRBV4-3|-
TGCGCCAGCAGCCAAGATTCGGGCGGGACCACCTACGAGCAGTACTTC
CASSQDSGGTTYEQYF
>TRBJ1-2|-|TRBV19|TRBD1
TGTGCCAGTAGTATTCAGGGGGCGGTCAACTATGGCTACACCTTC
CASSIQGAVNYGYTF
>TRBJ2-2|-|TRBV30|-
TGTGCCTGGAAGGAGGGTGGACAGAACACCGGGGAGCTGTTTTTT
CAWKEGGQNTGELFF
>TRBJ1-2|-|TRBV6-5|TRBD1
TGTGCCAGCAGACCACAGGGGAAATACGGCTACACCTTC
CASRPQGKYGYTF
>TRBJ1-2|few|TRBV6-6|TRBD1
TGTGCCAGCAGACGAGGGACAGCCTATGGCTACACCTTC
CASRRGTAYGYTF
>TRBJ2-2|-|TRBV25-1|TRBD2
TGTGCCAGCAAACGGGAGGGAGACACCGGGGAGCTGTTTTTT
CASKREGDTGELFF
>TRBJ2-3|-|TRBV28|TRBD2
TGTGCCAGCAGTTACCCCGGGACGCGGGAGGGAACAGATACGCAGTATTTT
CASSYPGTREGTDTQYF
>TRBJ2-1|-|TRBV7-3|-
TGTGCCAGCAGCTCGAATACAGGGCGAGAGCAGTTCTTC
CASSSNTGREQFF
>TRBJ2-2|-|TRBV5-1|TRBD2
TGCGCCAGCAGCTTTTTCCGGGAGGGCACCGGGGAGCTGTTTTTT
CASSFFREGTGELFF
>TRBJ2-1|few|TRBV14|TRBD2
TGTGCCAGCAGCCACTGGACTAGCGGGAGCAATGAGCAGTTCTTC
CASSHWTSGSNEQFF
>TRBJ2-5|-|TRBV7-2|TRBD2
TGTGCCAGCAGCTTACTAGCGGGAGGGGGGGAAGAGACCCAGTACTTC
CASSLLAGGGEETQYF
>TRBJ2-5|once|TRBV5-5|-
TGTGCCAGCAGCCTCACTAGGAATTCACAGACCCAGTACTTC
CASSLTRNSQTQYF
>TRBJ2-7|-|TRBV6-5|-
TGTGCCAGCAGCCCAGCTAGGAGCTCCTACGAGCAGTACTTC
CASSPARSSYEQYF
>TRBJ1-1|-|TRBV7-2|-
TGTGCCAGCAGCTTAGTAGCAGGGAGGGCTTTCTTT
CASSLVAGRAFF